Listed here are 32 T cell receptor beta chains from one sample, sequenced in a study of T cells in Graves' hyperthyroidism and ophthalmopathy. The TCR beta CDR3 regions underwent amplification using RNA transcripts as the source. The HTBI set primed first-round TCR CDR3 RT-PCR. Each CDR3 protein is one row after TCRdb ran MiXCR on the multiplex PCR reads. The sample lists a few hundred thousand distinct CDR3 sequences; nearly 15% were seen once. Sequenced material: blood. Receptors were obtained from a woman aged 45-65 years with Graves' hyperthyroidism that later progressed to Graves' ophthalmopathy.

This clonotype has just a few counts. The chain is built from TRBV6-5 and TRBJ1-6; 7 bases line up with TRBD1. With 2 bases clipped from V and 10 bases from J, the junction kept 8 bases outside the gene matches. The CDR3 contains 15 residues. Germline CDR1 and CDR2: MNHEY and SVGAGI. The CDR3 region is CASSYTGTVRSPLHF. For the CDR3, the DNA is TGTGCCAGCAGTTACACCGGGACAGTTAGATCACCCCTCCACTTT.

This clonotype was seen many times. The chain employs TRBV6-5 and TRBJ1-5; D is ambiguous. Germline V CDR1 and CDR2: MNHEY, SVGAGI. CDR3 length: 14 residues. V shed 1 base and J shed 4 bases, with 8 bases lying between them. CDR3 bases: TGTGCCAGCAGTTACTTTGGGATAAATCAGCCCCAGCATTTT. Translation gives CASSYFGINQPQHF.

This clonotype appeared many times. This chain links TRBV25-1 with TRBJ2-5, with TRBD2 identical over 10 bases. Germline CDR1 and CDR2: MGHDK and SYGVNS. The CDR3 runs to 14 residues. J lost 7 bases, V lost 5 bases, and 7 bases had no gene match. CDR3 coding DNA: TGTGCCAGCAGTTGGTCGGAGCGGGGGGGGACCCAGTACTTC. It is translated as CASSWSERGGTQYF.

Ten or more counts support this clonotype. The V call is TRBV6-6, the J call TRBJ2-5, with a weak D call TRBD1 (5 bases). Trimming took off 1 base at V and 2 bases at J, with 17 bases between the two ends. The CDR3 is 17 residues long. CDR1 is MNHNY, CDR2 SVGAGI, per germline (reference sequence). CDR3 coding DNA: TGTGCCAGCAGTTACTTCTTAGGGGCGACCTCACAAGAGACCCAGTACTTC. Its translation: CASSYFLGATSQETQYF.

This sequence joins TRBV5-1 and TRBJ2-1; 12 bases line up with TRBD2. In germline, CDR1 is SGHRS, CDR2 YFSETQ. V lost 2 bases, J lost 10 bases, and 7 bases stayed unmatched. The CDR3 totals 15 residues. CDR3 protein: CASSLMTSGGLEQFF. CDR3 DNA: TGCGCCAGCAGCTTAATGACTAGCGGGGGACTAGAGCAGTTCTTC.

In its sample, this clonotype was seen many times. V usage is TRBV10-2 and J usage is TRBJ2-7; D is ambiguous. This CDR3 comprises 13 residues. CDR1 WSHSY and CDR2 SAAADI come from the germline V gene. Trimming left V 6 bases short and J 2 bases short, with 11 bases between. The CDR3 sequence: CASRLDGAYEQYF. The CDR3 bases are TGCGCCAGCAGACTCGACGGAGCCTACGAGCAGTACTTC.

This clonotype was counted at least ten times. This sequence joins TRBV5-1 and TRBJ2-1; D is perhaps TRBD2 (5 bases). The V and J ends lost 4 bases and 4 bases respectively, with 18 bases between them. Germline values: CDR1 SGHRS, CDR2 YFSETQ. This CDR3 spans 16 amino acids. In nucleotides, the CDR3 is TGCGCCAGCAGCCAATCGGACTGGAATATTTACAATGAGCAGTTCTTC. This sequence encodes CASSQSDWNIYNEQFF.

Regarding this clonotype: A much bigger clone sits one base away, suggesting this may be a read error. This chain joins TRBV28 and TRBJ2-1, with D tentatively TRBD1 or TRBD2 (5 bases each). Germline V lookup: CDR1 MDHEN, CDR2 SYDVKM. The CDR3 loop spans 13 amino acids. Trimming cost V 6 bases and J 7 bases, with 13 bases left between them. CDR3 amino acids: CASRDGDRNEQFF. The CDR3 DNA reads TGTGCCAGCAGAGACGGGGACCGTAATGAGCAGTTCTTC.

At least ten counts were recorded for this clonotype. CDR3 protein: CATSPYRVDTEAFF. In DNA, the CDR3 is TGTGCCACCAGCCCTTATCGGGTGGACACTGAAGCTTTCTTT. The J gene is TRBJ1-1, the V gene TRBV15; D call uncertain. The CDR3 runs to 14 residues. The V gene's germline CDR1 is LNHNV and CDR2 YYDKDF (reference sequence). The V gene lost 5 bases and the J gene lost 3 bases, with 13 bases spanning the gap.

This clonotype has ten or more counts. This chain links TRBV9 with TRBJ2-7, with TRBD2 identical over 9 bases. The germline CDR1 and CDR2 sequences are SGDLS and YYNGEE. This CDR3 has 13 residues. Trimming removed 0 bases from V and 6 bases from J; junction bases left unmatched: 1. The CDR3 region has the DNA TGTGCCAGCAGCGTAGGAGCGGGAGGCGAGCAGTACTTC. It yields the protein CASSVGAGGEQYF. Together with reference TRBV9 and TRBJ2-7, the CDR3 gives the full variable domain: DSGVTQTPKHLITATGQRVTLRCSPRSGDLSVYWYQQSLDQGLQFLIQYYNGEERAKGNILERFSAQQFPDLHSELNLSSLELGDSALYFCASSVGAGGEQYFGPGTRLTVT.

This clonotype was seen only a few times. CDR3 sequence reads: CASSFNGNSNQPQHF. DNA of the CDR3: TGCGCCAGCAGCTTCAACGGGAATAGCAATCAGCCCCAGCATTTT. The genes are TRBV5-1 and TRBJ1-5; D is unresolved. Per germline, CDR1 SGHRS and CDR2 YFSETQ. V was shortened by 2 bases and J by 0 bases, with 9 bases between the two germline ends. This CDR3 is 15 amino acids long.

This clonotype was seen repeatedly, ten times or more. The chain has TRBV2 and TRBJ2-5; no clear D. CDR3 length: 11 residues. V was pared by 1 base and J by 4 bases, with 1 base between. Germline CDR1 SNHLY, CDR2 FYNNEI. In DNA form, the CDR3 reads TGTGCCAGCAGTGAAGGAGAGACCCAGTACTTC. It translates to CASSEGETQYF.

This clonotype was counted at least ten times. The CDR3 DNA reads as TGTGCCAGCGACCCTTTGAGATGGCGGGAGGCCCTCGTCTCCTACAATGAGCAGTTCTTC. Translation gives CASDPLRWREALVSYNEQFF. V is TRBV2 and J is TRBJ2-1, with 8 bases fitting TRBD2. The germline V gene encodes CDR1 SNHLY and CDR2 FYNNEI. V was pared by 8 bases and J by 0 bases, with 21 bases of the junction left unmatched. This CDR3 contains 20 residues.

In this sample, this clonotype turned up many times. This CDR3 reads CASNEARGFQETQYF. CDR3 bases: TGTGCCAGCAATGAGGCCCGAGGATTCCAAGAGACCCAGTACTTC. The V gene is TRBV12-3 or TRBV12-4, the J gene TRBJ2-5; D is unresolved. The V and J ends lost 7 bases and 1 base respectively, with 16 bases between them. The CDR3 totals 15 residues.

The chain recombines TRBV18 with TRBJ2-7, with D perhaps TRBD1 (6 bases). V was trimmed by 5 bases and J by 5 bases, leaving 13 bases between them. This CDR3 comprises 13 residues. CDR1 and CDR2 from the germline V gene are KGHSH and LQKENI. CDR3 DNA: TGTGCCAGCTCAGGGCAGGGGAATGACGAGCAGTACTTC. The encoded protein is CASSGQGNDEQYF.

This clonotype was counted ten times or more. The chain carries TRBV7-3 and TRBJ1-1, with D unclear. Germline lookup yields CDR1 SGHTA and CDR2 FQGTGA. CDR3 length equals 13 residues. V shed 4 bases and J shed 10 bases, with 16 bases lying between them. The DNA for the CDR3 is TGTGCCAGCAGCTCCTCTCTTATATCGAGAGCTTTCTTT. It specifies CASSSSLISRAFF. Together with reference TRBV7-3 and TRBJ1-1, the CDR3 gives the full variable domain: GAGVSQTPSNKVTEKGKYVELRCDPISGHTALYWYRQSLGQGPEFLIYFQGTGAADDSGLPNDRFFAVRPEGSVSTLKIQRTERGDSAVYLCASSSSLISRAFFGQGTRLTVV.

This clonotype was counted at least ten times. The J gene is TRBJ2-3, the V gene TRBV28, with D possibly TRBD1 on 6 matching bases. This CDR3 region has 14 residues. Trimming took off 8 bases at V and 2 bases at J, with 14 bases between the two ends. Germline assignment: CDR1 MDHEN and CDR2 SYDVKM. Here the CDR3 reads CASRYRENTDTQYF. DNA of the CDR3: TGTGCCAGCCGGTACAGGGAAAACACAGATACGCAGTATTTT.

The rearrangement links TRBV24-1 to TRBJ1-1; D gene unclear. The CDR3 loop spans 13 amino acids. CDR1 and CDR2 (germline): KGHDR, SFDVKD. V lost 2 bases and J lost 5, with 8 bases in between. CDR3 region: CATSDSGETEAFF. The CDR3 DNA follows: TGTGCCACCAGTGATTCTGGGGAGACTGAAGCTTTCTTT.

This clonotype was recorded many times. One junction end disagrees with the germline gene, perhaps due to a read error. The chain combines TRBV7-2 with TRBJ2-7; 7 bases match TRBD2. CDR1 is SGHTA, CDR2 FQGNSA, per germline. CDR3 length equals 15 residues. CDR3 amino acids: CASSFLRTSIYQQYF. CDR3 nucleotides: TGTGCCAGCAGCTTCCTAAGGACTAGTATCTACCAGCAGTACTTC.

This clonotype was detected ten times or more. The chain is built from TRBV7-9 and TRBJ2-3, with 10 bases lining up with TRBD2. There are 15 residues in the CDR3. The V gene's germline CDR1 is SEHNR and CDR2 FQNEAQ (reference sequence). Trimming took 1 base from V and 4 from J; bases not matched to a gene: 2. The CDR3 nucleotides are TGTGCCAGCAGCTTAGGCCTAGCGGGAGCAGATACGCAGTATTTT. Encoded protein: CASSLGLAGADTQYF.

This clonotype was seen at least ten times. The chain links TRBV10-3 to TRBJ1-1, with TRBD1 as a possible D gene (6 bases). Trimming shortened V by 7 bases and J by 1 base, and 10 bases separated the two germline ends. Germline loops: CDR1 ENHRY, CDR2 SYGVKD. The CDR3 is 13 amino acids. The CDR3 nucleotides are TGTGCCATCACCCAGGGGCCGAACACTGAAGCTTTCTTT. Translation gives CAITQGPNTEAFF.

This clonotype was seen only a few times. V gene TRBV6-2 or TRBV6-3 combines with J gene TRBJ1-1; possibly TRBD1 for D (5 bases). The CDR3 totals 13 residues. The V and J ends lost 5 bases and 5 bases respectively, with 12 bases between them. The germline gives CDR1 MNHEY, CDR2 SVGEGT. CDR3 bases: TGTGCCAGCAGTGACACCCGGGGGACTGAAGCTTTCTTT. The encoded protein is CASSDTRGTEAFF.

The chain combines TRBV11-2 with TRBJ1-1; 7 bases are a match to TRBD1. With V trimmed by 1 base and J by 3 bases, 8 bases remained unmatched. Germline V gene sequence: CDR1 SGHAT, CDR2 FQNNGV. This CDR3 is built from 16 residues. The CDR3 here is CASSLAGTAGDTEAFF. The CDR3 DNA reads as TGTGCCAGCAGCTTAGCCGGGACAGCGGGGGACACTGAAGCTTTCTTT.

This clonotype was recorded at least ten times. V gene TRBV20-1 combines with J gene TRBJ2-2, with D unresolved. The CDR3 spans 16 residues. Trimming shortened V by 3 bases and J by 0 bases, and 14 bases separated the two germline ends. Germline CDR1 and CDR2: DFQATT and SNEGSKA (reference sequence). CDR3 loop: CSASRLGSANTGELFF. CDR3 coding DNA: TGCAGTGCTAGCAGGCTTGGCTCCGCGAACACCGGGGAGCTGTTTTTT.

Many counts were recorded for this clonotype. Here the CDR3 DNA reads TGTGCCAGCAGCGCTTTTGGAGGGGGACTGTTTTTT. Amino acids: CASSAFGGGLFF. This chain connects TRBV7-8 to TRBJ2-2, with D perhaps being TRBD1 or TRBD2 (6 bases each). This CDR3 is built from 12 residues. Trimming took 5 bases from V and 14 from J, leaving 15 bases between them. Germline CDR1 reads SGHVS; CDR2 reads FQNEAQ.

This clonotype was recorded a few times. This chain uses TRBV25-1 with TRBJ1-4; tentatively, D is TRBD1 (5 bases). V was pared by 3 bases and J by 5 bases, with 13 bases between. The CDR3 has 15 residues. Germline values: CDR1 MGHDK, CDR2 SYGVNS. This CDR3 is CASSDPGTANEKLFF. CDR3 nucleotide sequence: TGTGCCAGCAGTGATCCCGGGACGGCAAATGAAAAACTGTTTTTT. The entire variable domain, with the rest obtained from reference TRBV25-1 and TRBJ1-4, is as follows: EADIYQTPRYLVIGTGKKITLECSQTMGHDKMYWYQQDPGMELHLIHYSYGVNSTEKGDLSSESTVSRIRTEHFPLTLESARPSHTSQYLCASSDPGTANEKLFFGSGTQLSVL.

This clonotype was recorded at least ten times. This chain connects TRBV20-1 to TRBJ2-7; D not resolved. This CDR3 region has 13 residues. V lost 6 bases and J lost 0, with 12 bases in between. Germline V gene data show CDR1 as DFQATT and CDR2 as SNEGSKA (reference sequence). The CDR3, as DNA: TGCAGTGCCAACCCCCCCCCCTCCTACGAGCAGTACTTC. Encoded protein: CSANPPPSYEQYF.

The genes are TRBV11-2 and TRBJ2-5; 8 bases are a match to TRBD2. CDR3 length equals 17 residues. Germline values: CDR1 SGHAT, CDR2 FQNNGV. V dropped 4 bases and J dropped 1; count of bases not matched to a gene: 11. Here the CDR3 reads CASSSTSGLGGQETQYF. CDR3 DNA sequence: TGTGCCAGCAGCTCAACCTCGGGACTAGGGGGCCAAGAGACCCAGTACTTC.

This clonotype has a count of ten or more. The chain uses TRBV15 and TRBJ2-7, with 12 nucleotides matching TRBD2. The trim removed 3 bases at V and 7 bases at J, leaving 10 bases unmatched. Germline V gives CDR1 LNHNV, CDR2 YYDKDF (reference sequence). CDR3 length: 16 residues. The CDR3 spells CATSSGLAGGPGEQYF. CDR3 sequence (DNA): TGTGCCACCAGCAGTGGGCTAGCGGGAGGGCCGGGGGAGCAGTACTTC.

Regarding this clonotype: A much larger clonotype is one base distant, so this may be a read error. The CDR3 loop is CANNSGSSTDTQYF. CDR3 sequence (DNA): TGTGCCAACAACAGCGGATCTAGCACAGATACGCAGTATTTT. The chain employs TRBV19 and TRBJ2-3; D may be TRBD2 (5 bases). The length of the CDR3 is 14 residues. Germline V gene lookup returns CDR1 LNHDA and CDR2 SQIVND (reference sequence). Trimming shortened V by 10 bases and J by 0 bases, and 14 bases separated the two germline ends. Combining the CDR3 with reference TRBV19 and TRBJ2-3 gives the whole variable domain DGGITQSPKYLFRKEGQNVTLSCEQNLNHDAMYWYRQDPGQGLRLIYYSQIVNDFQKGDIAEGYSVSREKKESFPLTVTSAQKNPTAFYLCANNSGSSTDTQYFGPGTRLTVL.

This clonotype was seen ten or more times. The chain recombines TRBV6-6 with TRBJ1-5; no firm D call. V lost 0 bases, J lost 6 bases, and 6 bases lay in between. Germline CDR1 reads MNHNY; CDR2 reads SVGAGI (reference sequence). This CDR3 has 13 amino acids. The CDR3 bases are TGTGCCAGCAGTTACTCCGAAGGTCAGCCCCAGCATTTT. Amino acids: CASSYSEGQPQHF.

The sample holds many counts of this clonotype. The genes are TRBV14 and TRBJ1-1, with D hard to call. V gave up 4 bases and J gave up 1 base, with 10 bases separating them. The CDR3 has 14 amino acids. Germline values: CDR1 SGHDN, CDR2 FVKESK. The CDR3 nucleotides read TGTGCCAGCAGCCTGGATTACCCGAACACTGAAGCTTTCTTT. It is translated as CASSLDYPNTEAFF.